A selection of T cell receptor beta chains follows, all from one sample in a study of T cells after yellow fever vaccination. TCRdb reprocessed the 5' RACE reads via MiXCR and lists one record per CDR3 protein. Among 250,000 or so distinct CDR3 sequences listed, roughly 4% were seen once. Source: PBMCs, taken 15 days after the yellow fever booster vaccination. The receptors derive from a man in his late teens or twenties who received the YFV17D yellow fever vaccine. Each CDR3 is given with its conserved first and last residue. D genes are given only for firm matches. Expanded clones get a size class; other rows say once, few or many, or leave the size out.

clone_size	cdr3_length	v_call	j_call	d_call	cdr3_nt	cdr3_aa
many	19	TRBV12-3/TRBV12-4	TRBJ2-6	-	TGTGCCAGCAGTTTAAGGGCGACAGGCACCCTCTCTGGGGCCAACGTCCTGACTTTC	CASSLRATGTLSGANVLTF
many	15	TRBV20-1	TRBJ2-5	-	TGCAGTGCTAGAGATGGGGCCGCTGCCGGAGAGACCCAGTACTTC	CSARDGAAAGETQYF
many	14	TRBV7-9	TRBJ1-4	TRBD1	TGTGCCAGCAGCCTACAGGGGAGAACTGAAAAACTGTTTTTT	CASSLQGRTEKLFF
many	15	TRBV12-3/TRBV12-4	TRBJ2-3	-	TGTGCCAGCAGCCGGGATTTTGAACGCACAGATACGCAGTATTTT	CASSRDFERTDTQYF
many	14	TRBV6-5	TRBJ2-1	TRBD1	TGTGCCAGCAGACCCGGACAGGGGGCGAATGAGCAGTTCTTC	CASRPGQGANEQFF
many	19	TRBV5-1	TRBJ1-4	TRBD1	TGCGCCAGCAGCCGAGTTCCGGGACAGCCGCCTACAACTAATGAAAAACTGTTTTTT	CASSRVPGQPPTTNEKLFF
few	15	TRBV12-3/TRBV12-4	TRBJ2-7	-	TGTGCCAGCAGCCCGACAGATTCTTTCTCCTACGAGCAGTACTTC	CASSPTDSFSYEQYF
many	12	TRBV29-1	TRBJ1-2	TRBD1	TGCAGCGCAAGACAGGGCGTCTATGGCTACACCTTC	CSARQGVYGYTF
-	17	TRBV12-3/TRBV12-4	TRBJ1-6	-	TGTGCCAGCAGTTTAACCCCCCCGCAGGGACCATATTCACCCCTCCACTTT	CASSLTPPQGPYSPLHF
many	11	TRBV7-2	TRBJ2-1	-	TGTGCCAGCACCCTGGGGTATGAGCAGTTCTTC	CASTLGYEQFF
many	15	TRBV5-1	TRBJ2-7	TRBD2	TGCGCCAGCAGCTTGAGTAGCGGGAGGTCCTACGAGCAGTACTTC	CASSLSSGRSYEQYF
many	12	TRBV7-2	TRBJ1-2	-	TGTGCCAGCAGCTTTGTCAACTATGGCTACACCTTC	CASSFVNYGYTF
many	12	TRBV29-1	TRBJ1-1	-	TGCAGCGTTGACAGGGCGAACACTGAAGCTTTCTTT	CSVDRANTEAFF
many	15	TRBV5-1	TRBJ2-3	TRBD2	TGCGCCAGCAGCCCCAGGACTAGCTTCGCAGATACGCAGTATTTT	CASSPRTSFADTQYF
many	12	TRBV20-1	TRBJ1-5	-	TGCAGTGCTGACCGGGGACATCAGCCCCAGCATTTT	CSADRGHQPQHF
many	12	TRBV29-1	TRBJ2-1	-	TGCAGCGCCCAGGTACCGGCGAATGAGCAGTTCTTC	CSAQVPANEQFF
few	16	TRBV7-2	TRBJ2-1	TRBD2	TGTGCCAGCAGCTTAGCATGGACTAGGTCCTGGCTTGAGCAGTTCTTC	CASSLAWTRSWLEQFF
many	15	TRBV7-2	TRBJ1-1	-	TGTGCCAGCAGCCCTCAGACAGGTTCCCTCACTGAAGCTTTCTTT	CASSPQTGSLTEAFF
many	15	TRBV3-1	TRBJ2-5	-	TGTGCCAGCAGCCAAGTAGGCGACTTCCAAGAGACCCAGTACTTC	CASSQVGDFQETQYF
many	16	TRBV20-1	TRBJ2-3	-	TGCAGTGCTAATCCCCAAGGGGCGGGGAGCACAGATACGCAGTATTTT	CSANPQGAGSTDTQYF
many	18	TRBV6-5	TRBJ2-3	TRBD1	TGTGCCAGCAGTTACTCAACAGGGGGGTTCGGGAAGGTAGATACGCAGTATTTT	CASSYSTGGFGKVDTQYF
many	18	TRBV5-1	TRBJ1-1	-	TGCGCCAGCAGCTTGGGACAGGAGGCCCCCAATATGAACACTGAAGCTTTCTTT	CASSLGQEAPNMNTEAFF
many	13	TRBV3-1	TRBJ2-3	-	TGTGCCAGCAGCCTACCCGGGACGGGTACGCAGTATTTT	CASSLPGTGTQYF
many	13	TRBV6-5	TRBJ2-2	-	-	CASSLFLSGELFF
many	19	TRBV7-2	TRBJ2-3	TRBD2	TGTGCCAGCAGCTTAGATGGGACTAGCGGGGGGGAAGTATCAGATACGCAGTATTTT	CASSLDGTSGGEVSDTQYF
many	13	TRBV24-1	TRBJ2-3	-	TGTGCCACCAGTGATTTCTATTTAGATACGCAGTATTTT	CATSDFYLDTQYF
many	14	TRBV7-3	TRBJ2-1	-	TGTGCCAGCAGCCCGACGGGGAGCAACAATGAGCAGTTCTTC	CASSPTGSNNEQFF
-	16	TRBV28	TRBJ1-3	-	TGTGCCAGCAGTTCTCCCATTGTTTTGGTGGGGTCGAACATATATTTT	CASSSPIVLVGSNIYF
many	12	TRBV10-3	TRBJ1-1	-	TGTGCCATCAAAGGTCCGAACACTGAAGCTTTCTTT	CAIKGPNTEAFF
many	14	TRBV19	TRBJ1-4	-	TGTGCCAGTAGTATAGGCGGGGGCGGTGAAAAACTGTTTTTT	CASSIGGGGEKLFF
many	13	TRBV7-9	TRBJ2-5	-	TGTGCCAGCAGCCCTCGGATTCAAGAGACCCAGTACTTC	CASSPRIQETQYF
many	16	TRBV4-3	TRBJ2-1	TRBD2	TGCGCCAGCAGCCAAGACATAGCGGGGGCGCCCAATGAGCAGTTCTTC	CASSQDIAGAPNEQFF
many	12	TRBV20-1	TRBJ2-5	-	TGCAGTGCTATTCGGCAGGGAGAGACCCAGTACTTC	CSAIRQGETQYF
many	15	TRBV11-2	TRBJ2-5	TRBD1	TGTGCCAGCAGCCTCGGACAGGCCCCCGGGGAGACCCAGTACTTC	CASSLGQAPGETQYF
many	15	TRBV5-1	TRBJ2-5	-	TGCGCCAGCAGCTTGGTCGGTAGTGACGGAGAGACCCAGTACTTC	CASSLVGSDGETQYF
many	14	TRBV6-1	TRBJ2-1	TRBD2	TGTGCCAGCATCCCTAGCGGGGGGGCGGGTGAGCAGTTCTTC	CASIPSGGAGEQFF
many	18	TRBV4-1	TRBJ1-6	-	TGCGCCAGCAGCCAAGCCCCTCCCGGGACAACTATTAATTCACCCCTCCACTTT	CASSQAPPGTTINSPLHF
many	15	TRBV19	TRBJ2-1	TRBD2	TGTGCCAGTGGACTAGCGGGGGGCTCCTACAATGAGCAGTTCTTC	CASGLAGGSYNEQFF
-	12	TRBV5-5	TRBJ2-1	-	TGTGCCAGCAGCCCCCGACTGAGGGAGCAGTTCTTC	CASSPRLREQFF
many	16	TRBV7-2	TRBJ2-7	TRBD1	TGTGCCAGCAGCTTAGTGAGGACAGGGATGTCCTACGAGCAGTACTTC	CASSLVRTGMSYEQYF
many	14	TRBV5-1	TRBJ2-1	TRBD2	TGCGCCAGCAGCTCCCCCGGTTTTAGCGGGGAGCAGTTCTTC	CASSSPGFSGEQFF
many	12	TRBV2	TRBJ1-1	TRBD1	TGTGCCGCCGGGACAGGGCGGACTGAAGCTTTCTTT	CAAGTGRTEAFF
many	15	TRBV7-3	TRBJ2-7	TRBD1	TGTGCCAGCAGCCCTGGCACAGGGGGTTTATACGAGCAGTACTTC	CASSPGTGGLYEQYF
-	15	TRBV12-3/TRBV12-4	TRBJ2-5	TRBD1	TGTGCCAGCAGCAAGATGGGACAGGGGAAAGAGACCCAGTACTTC	CASSKMGQGKETQYF
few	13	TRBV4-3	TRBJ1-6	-	TGCGCCAGCAGCCAAGATCGGGGAGATCCCCTCCACTTT	CASSQDRGDPLHF
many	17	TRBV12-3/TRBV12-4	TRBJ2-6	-	TGTGCCAGCAGTTTAGCGGGTGGAGGGAAGGGGGCCAACGTCCTGACTTTC	CASSLAGGGKGANVLTF
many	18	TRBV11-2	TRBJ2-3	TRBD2	TGTGCCAGCAGCCAGACCGTCGTTAGCGGGGGTCGCACAGATACGCAGTATTTT	CASSQTVVSGGRTDTQYF
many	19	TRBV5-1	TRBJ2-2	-	TGCGCCAGCAGCTTGGCTCCAGGAACTCCACCTTCACCTCGTGGGGAGCTGTTTTTT	CASSLAPGTPPSPRGELFF
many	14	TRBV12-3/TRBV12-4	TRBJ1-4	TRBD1	TGTGCCAGCAGTGAGGGGACAGGGGCTGAAAAACTGTTTTTT	CASSEGTGAEKLFF
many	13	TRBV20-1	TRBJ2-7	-	TGCAGTGCCCAAAGGGGCTTTAGGGGAGAGCAGTACTTC	CSAQRGFRGEQYF